These 30 T cell receptor beta chains share one sample of origin, sequenced in a study of vaccination and CD4 T cells after COVID-19. With the Oncomine TCR Beta short-read assay, DNA from cultured CD4+ T cells was sequenced. One entry per CDR3 protein, called by TCRdb with MiXCR from the PCR reads. Among 15,000 or so distinct CDR3 sequences listed, roughly 50% were seen once. For these TCRs, the target antigens are not known. As to treatment: roughly 10-day PBMC culture with coronavirus spike peptide pools or control peptides (ViraFEST assay). The sample consisted of cultured CD4+ T cells from blood, taken after SARS-CoV-2 vaccination. The receptor source for this set is a human donor with COVID-19.

This clonotype showed up just a few times. The chain joins TRBV6-1 to TRBJ1-1; D gene unclear. CDR1 is MNHNS and CDR2 is SASEGT in the germline V gene. The CDR3 covers 14 residues. Trimming took off 5 bases at V and 6 bases at J, with 16 bases between the two ends. The CDR3 bases are TGTGCCAGCAGTACCCAGCCCGAGCGGGCTGAAGCTTTCTTT. Translating it yields CASSTQPERAEAFF.

The chain joins TRBV12-3 or TRBV12-4 to TRBJ1-6; 10 bases match TRBD1. The junction had 5 bases not matched to a gene; V was cut back by 5 bases and J by 7 bases. This CDR3 has 15 residues. DNA of the CDR3: TGTGCCAGCAGTCCCCGGACAGGGGGGAATTCACCCCTCCACTTT. Encoded protein: CASSPRTGGNSPLHF.

V gene TRBV6-5 combines with J gene TRBJ2-2; the D gene is possibly TRBD2 (7 bases). Germline CDR1 MNHEY, CDR2 SVGAGI. The CDR3 has 18 amino acids. Trimming stripped 6 bases from V and 3 bases from J, with 23 bases between. For the CDR3, the DNA is TGTGCCAGCAGATACCCCAAGGGGCGGGGGCCCCACACCGGGGAGCTGTTTTTT. This codes for CASRYPKGRGPHTGELFF.

This CDR3 is CASSPSGSNQPQHF. The CDR3 DNA sequence: TGTGCCAGCAGCCCGAGCGGAAGCAATCAGCCCCAGCATTTT. This chain joins TRBV7-8 and TRBJ1-5; no clear D gene. Trimming pared 5 bases from V and 1 base from J, leaving 9 bases between. The CDR3 loop spans 14 amino acids. Germline CDR1 reads SGHVS; CDR2 reads FQNEAQ. The full variable domain, its missing parts supplied by reference TRBV7-8 and TRBJ1-5, is GAGVSQSPRYKVAKRGQDVALRCDPISGHVSLFWYQQALGQGPEFLTYFQNEAQLDKSGLPSDRFFAERPEGSVSTLKIQRTQQEDSAVYLCASSPSGSNQPQHFGDGTRLSIL.

The chain recombines TRBV19 with TRBJ1-5; 9 bases match TRBD1. V shed 3 bases and J 1 base; nucleotides not matched to a gene: 10. The germline V gene encodes CDR1 LNHDA and CDR2 SQIVND (reference sequence). The CDR3 runs to 18 residues. This CDR3 is CASSIRLPGQGSNQPQHF. The CDR3 DNA reads as TGTGCCAGTAGTATTAGGTTGCCCGGACAGGGGAGCAATCAGCCCCAGCATTTT.

This clonotype has a handful of counts. The V call is TRBV11-3, the J call TRBJ1-2; 7 bases fit TRBD1. In germline, CDR1 is SGHNT, CDR2 YENEEA. The ends lost 5 bases at V and 7 bases at J; junction bases unmatched: 10. The CDR3 covers 14 residues. CDR3 residues: CASSVNQGGSGYTF. CDR3 coding DNA: TGTGCCAGCAGCGTAAACCAGGGGGGAAGTGGCTACACCTTC.

This clonotype was seen a few times. This sequence joins TRBV20-1 and TRBJ1-2; weak D call: TRBD1 (6 bases). Per germline, CDR1 DFQATT and CDR2 SNEGSKA (reference sequence). The CDR3 is made up of 15 amino acids. V was shortened by 5 bases and J by 3 bases, with 19 bases between the two germline ends. The chain's CDR3 is CSAPGREKGDYGYTF. CDR3 in DNA: TGCAGTGCTCCGGGCAGGGAAAAGGGGGACTATGGCTACACCTTC.

This clonotype was counted once. The chain employs TRBV6-1 and TRBJ2-6; no clear D gene. Germline V gene sequence: CDR1 MNHNS, CDR2 SASEGT. Trimming shortened V by 2 bases and J by 0 bases, and 11 bases separated the two germline ends. The CDR3 has 17 amino acids. The CDR3 DNA is TGTGCCAGCAGTGAAATTCCCGGAAGCTCTGGGGCCAACGTCCTGACTTTC. Its protein is CASSEIPGSSGANVLTF.

This clonotype occurred a few times. This chain uses TRBV18 with TRBJ1-1; D perhaps matches TRBD1 (6 bases). V lost 2 bases to trimming and J lost 6 bases, with 10 bases between them. The CDR3 loop spans 13 amino acids. Germline V gives CDR1 KGHSH, CDR2 LQKENI. The CDR3 loop reads CASSPKTGAEAFF. CDR3 sequence (DNA): TGTGCCAGCTCACCAAAGACAGGCGCTGAAGCTTTCTTT.

This chain connects TRBV6-1 to TRBJ1-2; D is perhaps TRBD1 (5 bases). Germline V CDR1 and CDR2: MNHNS, SASEGT. V shed 0 bases and J shed 5 bases, with 7 bases lying between them. This CDR3 has 13 residues. The CDR3 DNA is TGTGCCAGCAGTGAAGCGGGGCTGTATGGCTACACCTTC. Its protein product is CASSEAGLYGYTF.

Only a few counts were recorded for this clonotype. J is TRBJ2-2 and V is TRBV24-1; either TRBD1 or TRBD2 may supply D (5 bases each). V was trimmed by 12 bases and J by 1 base, leaving 14 bases between them. The germline gives CDR1 KGHDR, CDR2 SFDVKD. CDR3 length equals 14 residues. The CDR3 sequence: CASGRDGNTGELFF. The CDR3 DNA reads TGTGCCTCAGGCCGGGACGGGAACACCGGGGAGCTGTTTTTT.

This clonotype came up a few times. The J gene is TRBJ2-1, the V gene TRBV24-1; D not resolved. V was shortened by 4 bases and J by 0 bases, with 3 bases between the two germline ends. The CDR3 runs to 13 residues. CDR1 is KGHDR, CDR2 SFDVKD, per germline. The CDR3 nucleotides are TGTGCCACCAGTGAAGCCTCCTACAATGAGCAGTTCTTC. Protein: CATSEASYNEQFF.

This clonotype has only one observation. The rearrangement uses TRBV5-1 and TRBJ1-6; maybe TRBD1 (6 bases). The CDR3 is 15 residues long. V was cut by 0 bases and J by 6 bases, with 10 bases left in between. CDR1 is SGHRS and CDR2 is YFSETQ in the germline V gene. The CDR3 is CASSLDRAGNSPLHF. The CDR3 DNA sequence: TGCGCCAGCAGCTTGGACAGGGCCGGTAATTCACCCCTCCACTTT.

The rearrangement joins TRBV20-1 to TRBJ2-5; D possibly corresponds to TRBD1 (5 bases). CDR1 is DFQATT and CDR2 is SNEGSKA in the germline V gene (reference sequence). The CDR3 contains 13 residues. V was clipped by 4 bases and J by 5 bases, with 14 bases between them. The CDR3 loop reads CSAKAPKGETQYF. In nucleotides, the CDR3 is TGCAGTGCTAAGGCCCCTAAGGGGGAGACCCAGTACTTC.

The chain carries TRBV5-4 and TRBJ2-7, with 12 bases matching TRBD2. Trimming took 4 bases from V and 5 from J; bases not matched to a gene: 7. The CDR3 has 15 residues. The germline gives CDR1 SGHNT, CDR2 YYREEE (reference sequence). CDR3 nucleotide sequence: TGTGCCAGCAGCCGCTCTAGCGGGGGGGCCCACGAGCAGTACTTC. The encoded protein is CASSRSSGGAHEQYF.

This clonotype was found a few times. The V and J genes are TRBV7-9 and TRBJ1-3, with 7 nucleotides matching TRBD1. The CDR3 runs to 18 residues. J was trimmed by 0 bases and V by 0 bases; bases with no gene match: 8. Germline V gene lookup returns CDR1 SEHNR and CDR2 FQNEAQ (reference sequence). Written as DNA, the CDR3 is TGTGCCAGCAGCTTAGCGGCAGGGGGTGCCACCTCTGGAAACACCATATATTTT. Its protein product is CASSLAAGGATSGNTIYF.

This clonotype came up a few times. The chain's CDR3 is CAGWGAANTEAFF. The CDR3 nucleotides read TGTGCCGGATGGGGTGCAGCGAACACTGAAGCTTTCTTT. V usage is TRBV6-1 and J usage is TRBJ1-1; D ambiguous. CDR1 and CDR2 from the germline V gene are MNHNS and SASEGT. V lost 11 bases, J lost 1 base, and 14 bases lay in between. This CDR3 spans 13 amino acids.

This chain connects TRBV30 to TRBJ1-1, with a weak D call TRBD1 (5 bases). In germline, CDR1 is GTSNPN, CDR2 SVGIG (reference sequence). This CDR3 spans 14 amino acids. V dropped 0 bases and J dropped 1 base, with 9 bases sitting between them. CDR3 bases: TGTGCCTGGAGTGTGGGACGTAGGAACACTGAAGCTTTCTTT. This encodes CAWSVGRRNTEAFF.

This rearrangement joins TRBV20-1 to TRBJ1-6, with D perhaps matching TRBD1 (5 bases). The CDR3 extends over 15 amino acids. Per the germline V gene, CDR1 is DFQATT and CDR2 is SNEGSKA (reference sequence). Trimming shortened V by 3 bases and J by 7 bases, and 16 bases separated the two germline ends. The CDR3 here is CSASTGNKGNSPLHF. The CDR3 DNA follows: TGCAGTGCTAGTACCGGGAATAAGGGGAATTCACCCCTCCACTTT.

This rearrangement joins TRBV5-1 to TRBJ2-7, with D tentatively TRBD2 (6 bases). This CDR3 spans 14 amino acids. The ends were cut back, 8 bases at V and 3 bases at J, with 18 bases in the middle. Germline V gene sequence: CDR1 SGHRS, CDR2 YFSETQ. CDR3 in amino acids: CASKTQQGLYEQYF. Here the CDR3 DNA reads TGCGCCAGTAAGACCCAGCAGGGACTCTACGAGCAGTACTTC.

The rearrangement uses TRBV2 and TRBJ2-3, with TRBD1 matching over 9 bases. V lost 7 bases and J lost 6; bases outside the gene matches: 8. Germline CDR1 reads SNHLY; CDR2 reads FYNNEI. This CDR3 comprises 14 residues. As DNA, the CDR3 is TGTGCCAGCATGCGACAGGGGGAGGTGGATACGCAGTATTTT. Its translation is CASMRQGEVDTQYF. The full variable domain, rest sourced from reference TRBV2 and TRBJ2-3, is EPEVTQTPSHQVTQMGQEVILRCVPISNHLYFYWYRQILGQKVEFLVSFYNNEISEKSEIFDDQFSVERPDGSNFTLKIRSTKLEDSAMYFCASMRQGEVDTQYFGPGTRLTVL.

This chain links TRBV19 with TRBJ1-1, with D possibly TRBD1 on 5 matching bases. The CDR3 is 14 amino acids. Germline V gene data show CDR1 as LNHDA and CDR2 as SQIVND (reference sequence). The germline V and J ends were trimmed by 3 bases and 5 bases, with 13 bases remaining between them. This CDR3 reads CASSIESGKTEAFF. The CDR3 DNA sequence: TGTGCCAGTAGTATTGAATCAGGGAAGACTGAAGCTTTCTTT.

This clonotype appeared a few times. This CDR3 reads CASKIGQGHGYTF. As DNA, the CDR3 is TGTGCCAGCAAAATCGGACAGGGGCATGGCTACACCTTC. The rearrangement links TRBV28 to TRBJ1-2; TRBD1 matches 9 bases. J was trimmed by 6 bases and V by 7 bases; bases with no gene match: 6. The length of the CDR3 is 13 residues. In germline, CDR1 is MDHEN, CDR2 SYDVKM.

This chain uses TRBV7-8 with TRBJ2-3; D remains unclear. Germline V CDR1 and CDR2: SGHVS, FQNEAQ. Deletions cut 4 bases from V and 0 bases from J, with 14 bases between. The CDR3 covers 16 residues. The chain's CDR3 is CASSSRGFTSTDTQYF. Written as DNA, the CDR3 is TGTGCCAGCAGCTCCCGTGGGTTTACTAGCACAGATACGCAGTATTTT.

The DNA for the CDR3 is TGTGCCAGCAGCAAAGTAGAGGACAGGGTAGGATACAATGAGCAGTTCTTC. It translates to CASSKVEDRVGYNEQFF. This chain joins TRBV21-1 and TRBJ2-1; TRBD1 is the table's D call, not checked against the DNA. TRBV21-1 is marked as a pseudogene. This CDR3 region has 17 residues.

Only a few counts were recorded for this clonotype. The gene calls are TRBV6-1 and TRBJ1-1; 7 nucleotides match TRBD1. This CDR3 comprises 18 residues. V lost 6 bases and J lost 1; bases outside the gene matches: 17. Germline V CDR1 and CDR2: MNHNS, SASEGT. The CDR3: CASSSHHTGDRANTEAFF. CDR3 nucleotide sequence: TGTGCCAGCAGCAGCCATCATACAGGGGATCGGGCGAACACTGAAGCTTTCTTT.

This sequence joins TRBV7-6 and TRBJ1-6, with TRBD1 as a possible D gene (5 bases). This CDR3 contains 14 residues. Germline CDR1 is SGHVS and CDR2 is FNYEAQ. V gave up 2 bases and J gave up 10 bases, with 12 bases separating them. CDR3: CASSLTKGSSPLHF. CDR3 nucleotides: TGTGCCAGCAGCTTAACTAAGGGGAGCTCACCCCTCCACTTT.

This clonotype has only a few counts. This chain connects TRBV7-2 to TRBJ1-6; D is ambiguous. The CDR3 totals 13 residues. Germline CDR1 SGHTA, CDR2 FQGNSA. The V gene lost 4 bases and the J gene lost 10 bases, with 11 bases spanning the gap. The CDR3 here is CASSYPPASPLHF. As DNA, the CDR3 is TGTGCCAGCAGCTACCCTCCGGCCTCACCCCTCCACTTT.

The chain joins TRBV10-1 to TRBJ1-6; D gene ambiguous. CDR1 WNHNN and CDR2 SYGVQD come from the germline V gene (reference sequence). V lost 1 base to trimming and J lost 13 bases, with 8 bases between them. This CDR3 region has 12 residues. The CDR3 is CASSEFGGPLHF. CDR3 in DNA: TGCGCCAGCAGTGAGTTTGGCGGCCCCCTCCACTTT.

This clonotype was seen a few times. The genes are TRBV4-2 and TRBJ1-5; D gene uncertain. The CDR3 loop spans 17 amino acids. Germline lookup yields CDR1 LGHNA and CDR2 YNFKEQ. The ends were cut back, 8 bases at V and 0 bases at J, with 20 bases in the middle. The CDR3 DNA reads TGTGCCAGCCGGAGGAGAGGGAGGGAGAATAGCAATCAGCCCCAGCATTTT. Its protein product is CASRRRGRENSNQPQHF.